These 2 T cell receptor beta chains came from one sample sequenced in a study of blood T cell repertoires in COVID-19. Clones were read by immunoSEQ multiplex PCR, and TCRdb kept only the in-frame ones, dropping some. The repertoire has tens of thousands of clones, around 88% of them found once; the top ten carry approximately 5.9%. Sequenced material: peripheral blood. Every receptor here comes from a man in his 60s with acute or convalescent COVID-19.

V is TRBV7-8 and J is TRBJ1-2, with 8 positions matching TRBD1. The CDR3 is 15 amino acids. J lost 1 base, V lost 7 bases, and 8 bases had no gene match. The germline V gene encodes CDR1 SGHVS and CDR2 FQNEAQ. CDR3 residues: CASTYLDRVNYGYTF. CDR3 nucleotide sequence: TGTGCCAGCACCTACCTGGACAGGGTTAACTATGGCTACACCTTC.

The V gene is TRBV5-6, the J gene TRBJ2-1, with D possibly TRBD2 on 5 matching bases. This CDR3 is 12 amino acids long. Per germline, CDR1 SGHDT and CDR2 YYEEEE. V dropped 5 bases and J dropped 9 bases, with 12 bases sitting between them. The CDR3 sequence is CASSSDSAEQFF. CDR3 coding DNA: TGTGCCAGCAGTTCGGATAGCGCTGAGCAGTTCTTC.